Shown below are 5 T cell receptor beta chains from a single sample sequenced in a study of T-cell memory formation after mild COVID-19. TCRdb passed the 5' RACE reads through MiXCR, listing each CDR3 protein once. The sample has under 450,000 distinct CDR3 sequences; roughly 14% are singletons. The sample was PBMCs or a T cell subset sorted from them (not recorded which). These receptors were taken from a young man who had mild COVID-19 (a few samples of this study predate the infection). Cell type and time point are not known.

This clonotype was recorded many times. The genes are TRBV20-1 and TRBJ2-3, with TRBD2 as a possible D gene (6 bases). The germline V gene encodes CDR1 DFQATT and CDR2 SNEGSKA (reference sequence). V lost 0 bases, J lost 5 bases, and 12 bases lay in between. The CDR3 covers 14 residues. The CDR3 DNA follows: TGCAGTGCTAGAGACCCTAGCGTGGGAGATACGCAGTATTTT. It translates to CSARDPSVGDTQYF.

The genes are TRBV20-1 and TRBJ2-1; 12 bases align to TRBD2. Germline-derived CDR1 and CDR2 are DFQATT and SNEGSKA (reference sequence). The length of the CDR3 is 15 residues. Unmatched junction bases numbered 8, after V lost 4 bases and J lost 7 bases. The CDR3 here is CSANALAGGRNEQFF. For the CDR3, the DNA is TGCAGTGCTAATGCTCTAGCGGGGGGGCGTAATGAGCAGTTCTTC.

The V and J genes are TRBV3-1 and TRBJ2-2; D is ambiguous. This CDR3 has 15 residues. Germline CDR1 reads LGHDT; CDR2 reads YNNKEL (reference sequence). The V end was cut by 2 bases, the J end by 0 bases, with 7 bases between. CDR3 DNA: TGTGCCAGCAGCCAACACGCAACGAACACCGGGGAGCTGTTTTTT. Translated, it gives CASSQHATNTGELFF. Based on the CDR3 plus reference TRBV3-1 and TRBJ2-2, the full variable domain is DTAVSQTPKYLVTQMGNDKSIKCEQNLGHDTMYWYKQDSKKFLKIMFSYNNKELIINETVPNRFSPKSPDKAHLNLHINSLELGDSAVYFCASSQHATNTGELFFGEGSRLTVL.

This clonotype appeared a few times. The V and J genes are TRBV29-1 and TRBJ1-1; D unresolved. The CDR3 length is 12 residues. The germline CDR1 and CDR2 sequences are SQVTM and ANQGSEA. Trimming pared 7 bases from V and 0 bases from J, leaving 9 bases between. The CDR3 here is CSASVMNTEAFF. CDR3 in DNA: TGCAGCGCATCCGTCATGAACACTGAAGCTTTCTTT. The full variable domain, its missing parts supplied by reference TRBV29-1 and TRBJ1-1, is SAVISQKPSRDICQRGTSLTIQCQVDSQVTMMFWYRQQPGQSLTLIATANQGSEATYESGFVIDKFPISRPNLTFSTLTVSNMSPEDSSIYLCSASVMNTEAFFGQGTRLTVV.

This clonotype was counted many times. This chain links TRBV12-3 or TRBV12-4 with TRBJ2-3; D call uncertain. The CDR3 covers 12 residues. V was pared by 2 bases and J by 2 bases, with 2 bases between. The CDR3 DNA reads TGTGCCAGCAGTTTACTCACAGATACGCAGTATTTT. Translation: CASSLLTDTQYF.